This TCR beta chain was found in a study of regulatory T cells in long-lasting Graves disease. Study findings and constraints: With persistent disease, TRBV28, TRBJ1-2 and TRBJ2-5 were the favored segments.

At least ten counts were recorded for this clonotype. Its antigen is currently unknown. Researchers made TCR beta libraries by using iRepertoire HTBI primers and running Arm-PCR on CDR3 regions. MiXCR, applied by TCRdb to the multiplex PCR reads, yields one record per CDR3 protein. The sample includes a few hundred thousand distinct CDR3 sequences, roughly 12% of them seen just once. Documented time point: newly diagnosed GD, antithyroid drugs for less than 3 months. Making the TCR library involved RNA that had been extracted from PBMCs. The CDR3 length is 17 residues. Trimming took 5 bases from V and 5 from J, leaving 24 bases between them. Germline V gives CDR1 MDHEN, CDR2 SYDVKM. The sample was also reused in another study, on T cells in Graves' hyperthyroidism and ophthalmopathy.

The chain recombines TRBV28 with TRBJ2-5; the D is unclear. The source was peripheral blood mononuclear cells (PBMCs), collected at new diagnosis, from a patient treated with antithyroid drugs. The TCR sequence derives from a woman aged 18-29 years with Graves disease. CDR3 DNA sequence: TGTGCCAGCAGTCACCCCGGTGGACCGCCCCATGGGGAGACCCAGTACTTC. Amino acid sequence: CASSHPGGPPHGETQYF.